Listed below are T cell receptor beta chains from one sample, sequenced in a study of cytomegalovirus exposure and HLA in healthy donors. Method: immunoSEQ multiplex PCR; TCRdb's copy keeps in-frame clones and lacks some. The repertoire includes 130,000 or so clones, around 75% of them detected once, and 2% to 2.5% sits in the top ten. The sequenced material came from PBMCs. All receptors come from a man aged 30-40 years in good health and CMV-seronegative. CDR3s include the opening cysteine and the closing phenylalanine or tryptophan. Each record gives: V gene, D gene, clone size, J gene, CDR3 length, CDR3 DNA, CDR3 protein. D genes are given only for firm matches. Clone size is not always given. Where it is, it says once, few, many or a class for expanded clones.

V: TRBV5-1
D: .
size: .
J: TRBJ2-7
length: 15
DNA: TGCGCCAGCAGCTTGGGAAGGGGCTATACCTACGAGCAGTACTTC
CDR3: CASSLGRGYTYEQYF

V: TRBV5-4
D: TRBD1
size: .
J: TRBJ1-2
length: 15
DNA: TGTGCCAGCAGCTTGGGGGGACAGTCAGTAGGAGGCTACACCTTC
CDR3: CASSLGGQSVGGYTF

V: TRBV18
D: TRBD1
size: .
J: TRBJ1-4
length: 15
DNA: TGTGCCAGCTCACCTGGACAGGTCGTAAATGAAAAACTGTTTTTT
CDR3: CASSPGQVVNEKLFF

V: TRBV7-9
D: TRBD1
size: .
J: TRBJ2-3
length: 18
DNA: TGTGCCAGCAGCTCCCGTCACCCGGGACAGGGGATAGCAGATACGCAGTATTTT
CDR3: CASSSRHPGQGIADTQYF

V: TRBV7-6
D: .
size: .
J: TRBJ2-5
length: 16
DNA: TGTGCCAGCAGCTTAGGGCGCTTACCGGGGGAAGAGACCCAGTACTTC
CDR3: CASSLGRLPGEETQYF

V: TRBV7-2
D: .
size: once
J: TRBJ1-3
length: 15
DNA: TGTGCCAGCAGCTTAGCGTCAGGGGCTGGAAACACCATATATTTT
CDR3: CASSLASGAGNTIYF

V: TRBV21-1
D: .
size: .
J: TRBJ2-7
length: 17
DNA: TGTGCCAGCAGTCAAAGGGGGCAGTCCCGAAGCACCAGCGAGCAGTACTTC
CDR3: CASSQRGQSRSTSEQYF

V: TRBV6-6
D: .
size: .
J: TRBJ2-1
length: 13
DNA: TGTGCCGTCAAGGAGAGCTCCTACAATGAGCAGTTCTTC
CDR3: CAVKESSYNEQFF

V: TRBV5-4
D: .
size: .
J: TRBJ2-7
length: 13
DNA: TGTGCCAGCAGCTTGGACGGGGTCTACGAGCAGTACTTC
CDR3: CASSLDGVYEQYF

V: TRBV28
D: .
size: .
J: TRBJ1-5
length: 17
DNA: TGTGCCAGCAGTTTTAAGTTAGGGGAATATTACAATCAGCCCCAGCATTTT
CDR3: CASSFKLGEYYNQPQHF

V: TRBV28
D: TRBD1
size: .
J: TRBJ1-1
length: 15
DNA: TGTGCCAGCAGTTTATTCGGCAGGGGGTACACTGAAGCTTTCTTT
CDR3: CASSLFGRGYTEAFF

V: TRBV21-1
D: .
size: .
J: TRBJ2-5
length: 14
DNA: TGTGCCAGCAGCAAAGTCACAGGCCAAGAGACCCAGTACTTC
CDR3: CASSKVTGQETQYF

V: TRBV7-9
D: .
size: .
J: TRBJ2-2
length: 15
DNA: TGTGCCAGCAGCCCCCCACGACAGGCCTCCGGGGAGCTGTTTTTT
CDR3: CASSPPRQASGELFF

V: TRBV4-1
D: .
size: .
J: TRBJ1-4
length: 16
DNA: TGCGCCAGCAGCCCGGCCGACGCAAGGGGTAATGAAAAACTGTTTTTT
CDR3: CASSPADARGNEKLFF

V: TRBV7-2
D: .
size: once
J: TRBJ2-1
length: 14
DNA: TGTGCCAGCAGACCGGGGGGCGAGTACAATGAGCAGTTCTTC
CDR3: CASRPGGEYNEQFF

V: TRBV27
D: .
size: .
J: TRBJ1-1
length: 15
DNA: TGTGCCAGCAGTTCCCCGGCAGGGTGGAACACTGAAGCTTTCTTT
CDR3: CASSSPAGWNTEAFF

V: TRBV27
D: TRBD1
size: .
J: TRBJ2-7
length: 15
DNA: TGTGCCAGCAGTTTTCGGGGACAGGTGGCCTACGAGCAGTACTTC
CDR3: CASSFRGQVAYEQYF

V: TRBV28
D: .
size: .
J: TRBJ1-1
length: 13
DNA: TGTGCCAGCAGTCCACAGGGTTACACTGAAGCTTTCTTT
CDR3: CASSPQGYTEAFF

V: TRBV6-6
D: .
size: .
J: TRBJ2-7
length: 15
DNA: TGTGCCAGCAGTTACCCCGAAGGGGGAAGGGACGAGCAGTACTTC
CDR3: CASSYPEGGRDEQYF

V: TRBV5-5
D: .
size: few
J: TRBJ1-2
length: 14
DNA: TGTGCCAGCAGCTTGTTCCGGGGTGACGATGGCTACACCTTC
CDR3: CASSLFRGDDGYTF